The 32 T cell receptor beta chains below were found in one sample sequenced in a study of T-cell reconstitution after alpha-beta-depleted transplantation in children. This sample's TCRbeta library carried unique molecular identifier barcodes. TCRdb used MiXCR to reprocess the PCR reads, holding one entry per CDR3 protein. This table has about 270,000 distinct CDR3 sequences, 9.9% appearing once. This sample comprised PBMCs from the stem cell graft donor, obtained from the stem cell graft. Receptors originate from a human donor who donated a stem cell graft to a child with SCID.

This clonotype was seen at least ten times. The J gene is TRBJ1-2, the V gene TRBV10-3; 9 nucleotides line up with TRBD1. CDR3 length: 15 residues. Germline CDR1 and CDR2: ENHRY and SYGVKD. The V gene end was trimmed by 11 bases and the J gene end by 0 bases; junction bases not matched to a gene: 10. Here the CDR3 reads CAVAGQGGANYGYTF. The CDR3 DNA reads TGTGCCGTCGCGGGACAGGGCGGCGCTAACTATGGCTACACCTTC.

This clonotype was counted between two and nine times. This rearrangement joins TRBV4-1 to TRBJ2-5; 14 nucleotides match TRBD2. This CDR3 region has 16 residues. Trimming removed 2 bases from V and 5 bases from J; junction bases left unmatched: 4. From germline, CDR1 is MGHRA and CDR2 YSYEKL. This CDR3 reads CASSQRTSGGLETQYF. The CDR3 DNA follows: TGCGCCAGCAGCCAACGGACTAGCGGGGGGCTGGAGACCCAGTACTTC.

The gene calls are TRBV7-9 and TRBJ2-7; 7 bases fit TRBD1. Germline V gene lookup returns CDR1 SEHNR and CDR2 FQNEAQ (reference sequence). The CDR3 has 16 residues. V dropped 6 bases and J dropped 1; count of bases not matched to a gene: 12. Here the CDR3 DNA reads TGTGCCAGCAGTCATCCAATCGAGGGACAGTCCTACGAGCAGTACTTC. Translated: CASSHPIEGQSYEQYF.

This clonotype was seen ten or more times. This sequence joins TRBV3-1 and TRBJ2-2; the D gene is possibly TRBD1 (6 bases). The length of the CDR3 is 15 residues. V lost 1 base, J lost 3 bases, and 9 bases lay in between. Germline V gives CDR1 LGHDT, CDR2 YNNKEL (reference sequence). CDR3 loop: CASSQGRGHTGELFF. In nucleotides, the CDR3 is TGTGCCAGCAGCCAAGGCAGGGGTCACACCGGGGAGCTGTTTTTT. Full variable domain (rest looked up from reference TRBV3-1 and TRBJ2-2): DTAVSQTPKYLVTQMGNDKSIKCEQNLGHDTMYWYKQDSKKFLKIMFSYNNKELIINETVPNRFSPKSPDKAHLNLHINSLELGDSAVYFCASSQGRGHTGELFFGEGSRLTVL.

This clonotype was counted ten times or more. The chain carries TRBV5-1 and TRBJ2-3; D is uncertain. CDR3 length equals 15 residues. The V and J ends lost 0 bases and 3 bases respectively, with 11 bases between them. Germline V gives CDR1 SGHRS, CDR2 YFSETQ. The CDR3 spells CASSLDGKATDTQYF. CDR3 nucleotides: TGCGCCAGCAGCTTGGACGGAAAGGCGACAGATACGCAGTATTTT.

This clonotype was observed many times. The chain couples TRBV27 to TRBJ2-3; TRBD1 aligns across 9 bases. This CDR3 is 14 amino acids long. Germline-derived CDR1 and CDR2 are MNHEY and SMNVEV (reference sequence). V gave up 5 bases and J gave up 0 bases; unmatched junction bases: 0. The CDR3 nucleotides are TGTGCCAGCAGTGGACAGGGGAGCACAGATACGCAGTATTTT. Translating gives CASSGQGSTDTQYF.

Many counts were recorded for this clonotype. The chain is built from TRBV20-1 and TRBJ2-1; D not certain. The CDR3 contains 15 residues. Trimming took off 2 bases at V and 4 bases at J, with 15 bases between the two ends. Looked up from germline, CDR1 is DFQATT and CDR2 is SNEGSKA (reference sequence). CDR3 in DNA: TGCAGTGCTAGACCCCTGGTGGGCTCATACAATGAGCAGTTCTTC. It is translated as CSARPLVGSYNEQFF.

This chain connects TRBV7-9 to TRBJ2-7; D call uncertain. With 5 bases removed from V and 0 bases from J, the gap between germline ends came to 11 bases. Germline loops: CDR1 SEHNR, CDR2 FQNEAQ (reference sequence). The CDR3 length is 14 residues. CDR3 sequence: CASSDAGSSYEQYF. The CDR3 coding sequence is TGTGCCAGCAGCGATGCCGGGTCCTCCTACGAGCAGTACTTC.

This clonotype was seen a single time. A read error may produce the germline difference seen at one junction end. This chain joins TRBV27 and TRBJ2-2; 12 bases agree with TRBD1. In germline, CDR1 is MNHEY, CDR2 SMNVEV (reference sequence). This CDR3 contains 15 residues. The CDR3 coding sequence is TGTGTCAGCAGGAGGGGACAGGGGGCGACCGGGGAGCTGTTTTTT. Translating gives CVSRRGQGATGELFF.

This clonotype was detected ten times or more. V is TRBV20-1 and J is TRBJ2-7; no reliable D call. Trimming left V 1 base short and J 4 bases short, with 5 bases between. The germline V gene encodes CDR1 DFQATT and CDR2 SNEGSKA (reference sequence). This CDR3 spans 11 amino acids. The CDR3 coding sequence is TGCAGTGCTAGAGTAGAATACGAGCAGTACTTC. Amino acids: CSARVEYEQYF.

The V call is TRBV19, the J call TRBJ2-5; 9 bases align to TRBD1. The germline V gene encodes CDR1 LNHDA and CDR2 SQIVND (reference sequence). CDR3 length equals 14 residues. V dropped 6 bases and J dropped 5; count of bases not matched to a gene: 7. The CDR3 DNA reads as TGTGCCAGTAGCCCGGACAGGGGAGCGGAGACCCAGTACTTC. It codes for CASSPDRGAETQYF.

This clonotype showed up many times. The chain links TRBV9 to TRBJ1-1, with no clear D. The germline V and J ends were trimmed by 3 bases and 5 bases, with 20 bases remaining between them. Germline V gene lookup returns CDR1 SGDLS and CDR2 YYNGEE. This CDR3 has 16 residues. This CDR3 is CASSAAPRGLGTEAFF. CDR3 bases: TGTGCCAGCAGCGCTGCCCCTCGAGGACTAGGTACTGAAGCTTTCTTT.

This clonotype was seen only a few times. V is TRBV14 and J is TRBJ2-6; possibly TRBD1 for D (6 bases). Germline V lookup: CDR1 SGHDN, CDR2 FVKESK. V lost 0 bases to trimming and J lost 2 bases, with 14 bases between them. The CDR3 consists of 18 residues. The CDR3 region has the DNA TGTGCCAGCAGCCAAGAGGCAGGGGAGCTGCCTGGGGCCAACGTCCTGACTTTC. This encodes CASSQEAGELPGANVLTF. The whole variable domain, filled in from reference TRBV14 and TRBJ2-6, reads EAGVTQFPSHSVIEKGQTVTLRCDPISGHDNLYWYRRVMGKEIKFLLHFVKESKQDESGMPNNRFLAERTGGTYSTLKVQPAELEDSGVYFCASSQEAGELPGANVLTFGAGSRLTVL.

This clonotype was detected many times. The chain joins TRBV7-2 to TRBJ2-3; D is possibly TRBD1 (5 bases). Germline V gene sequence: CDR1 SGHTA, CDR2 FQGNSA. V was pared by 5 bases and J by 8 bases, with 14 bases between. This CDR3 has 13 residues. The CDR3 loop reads CASSLTSQGTQYF. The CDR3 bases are TGTGCCAGCAGCCTGACTTCGCAGGGTACGCAGTATTTT.

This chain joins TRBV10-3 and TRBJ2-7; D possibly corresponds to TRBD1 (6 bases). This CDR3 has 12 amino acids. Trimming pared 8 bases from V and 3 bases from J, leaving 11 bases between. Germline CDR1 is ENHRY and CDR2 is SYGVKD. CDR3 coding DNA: TGTGCCATCGGGCAAGGGGGCTACGAGCAGTACTTC. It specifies CAIGQGGYEQYF.

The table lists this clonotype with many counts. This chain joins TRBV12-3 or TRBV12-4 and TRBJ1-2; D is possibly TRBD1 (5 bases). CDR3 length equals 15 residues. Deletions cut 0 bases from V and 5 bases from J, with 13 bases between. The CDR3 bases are TGTGCCAGCAGTTTAGCGAAAGGGGTTGAGTATGGCTACACCTTC. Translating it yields CASSLAKGVEYGYTF.

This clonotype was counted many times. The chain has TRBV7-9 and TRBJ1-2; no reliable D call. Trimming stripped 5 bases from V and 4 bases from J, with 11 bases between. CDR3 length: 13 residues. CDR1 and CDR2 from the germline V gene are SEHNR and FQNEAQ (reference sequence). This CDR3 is CASSEDWSYGYTF. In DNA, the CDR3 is TGTGCCAGCAGCGAGGACTGGAGCTATGGCTACACCTTC.

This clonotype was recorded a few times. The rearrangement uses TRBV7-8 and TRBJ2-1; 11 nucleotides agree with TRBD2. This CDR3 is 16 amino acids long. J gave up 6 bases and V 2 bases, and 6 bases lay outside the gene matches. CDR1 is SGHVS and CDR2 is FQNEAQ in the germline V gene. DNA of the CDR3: TGTGCCAGCAGCTTATCCTTAGCGGGGGGGCTCAATGAGCAGTTCTTC. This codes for CASSLSLAGGLNEQFF.

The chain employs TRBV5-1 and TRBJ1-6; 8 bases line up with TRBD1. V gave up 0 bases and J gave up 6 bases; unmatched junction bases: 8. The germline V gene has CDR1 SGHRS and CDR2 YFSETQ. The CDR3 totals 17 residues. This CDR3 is CASSLEPTGAGNSPLHF. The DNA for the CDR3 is TGCGCCAGCAGCTTGGAGCCGACAGGGGCTGGTAATTCACCCCTCCACTTT.

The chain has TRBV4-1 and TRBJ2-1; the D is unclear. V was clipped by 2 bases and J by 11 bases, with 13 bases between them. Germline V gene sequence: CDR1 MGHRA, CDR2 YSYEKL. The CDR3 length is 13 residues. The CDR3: CASSQSNPDQQFF. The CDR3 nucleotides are TGCGCCAGCAGCCAATCTAACCCCGACCAGCAGTTCTTC.

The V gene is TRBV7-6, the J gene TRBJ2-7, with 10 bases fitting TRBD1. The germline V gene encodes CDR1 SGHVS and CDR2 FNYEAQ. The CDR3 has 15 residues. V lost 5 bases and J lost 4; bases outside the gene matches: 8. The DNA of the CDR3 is TGTGCCAGCAGCCCCGGGACAGGGGACGAGTACGAGCAGTACTTC. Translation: CASSPGTGDEYEQYF.

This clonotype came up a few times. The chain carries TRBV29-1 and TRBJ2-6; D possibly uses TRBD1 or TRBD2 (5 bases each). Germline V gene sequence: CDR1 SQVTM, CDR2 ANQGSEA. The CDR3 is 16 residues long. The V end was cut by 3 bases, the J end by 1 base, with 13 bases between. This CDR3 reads CSVEGDARSGANVLTF. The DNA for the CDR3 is TGCAGCGTTGAGGGGGACGCAAGATCTGGGGCCAACGTCCTGACTTTC.

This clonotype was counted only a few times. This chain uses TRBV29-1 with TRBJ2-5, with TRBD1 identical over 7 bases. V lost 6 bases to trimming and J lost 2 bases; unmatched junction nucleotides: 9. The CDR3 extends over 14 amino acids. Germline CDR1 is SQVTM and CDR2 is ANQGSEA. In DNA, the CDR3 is TGCAGCGTCGTTACGCAGGGACAGCAAGAGACCCAGTACTTC. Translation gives CSVVTQGQQETQYF. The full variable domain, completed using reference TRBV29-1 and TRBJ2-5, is SAVISQKPSRDICQRGTSLTIQCQVDSQVTMMFWYRQQPGQSLTLIATANQGSEATYESGFVIDKFPISRPNLTFSTLTVSNMSPEDSSIYLCSVVTQGQQETQYFGPGTRLLVL.

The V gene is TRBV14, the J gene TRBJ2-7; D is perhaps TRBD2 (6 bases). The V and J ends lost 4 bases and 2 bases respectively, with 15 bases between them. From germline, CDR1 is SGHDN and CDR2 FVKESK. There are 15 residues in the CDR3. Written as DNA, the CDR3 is TGTGCCAGCAGCCGGAGGGCAGGGAGCGCCTACGAGCAGTACTTC. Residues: CASSRRAGSAYEQYF.

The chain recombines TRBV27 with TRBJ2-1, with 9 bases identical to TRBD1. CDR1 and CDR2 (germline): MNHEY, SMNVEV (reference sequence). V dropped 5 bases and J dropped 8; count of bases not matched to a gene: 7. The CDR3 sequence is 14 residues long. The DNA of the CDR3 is TGTGCCAGCAGTCTCCGGGACAGGGTGGATGAGCAGTTCTTC. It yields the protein CASSLRDRVDEQFF.

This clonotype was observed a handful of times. Here the CDR3 DNA reads TGTGCCATCACCAATCGGGACAGATCGAACACTGAAGCTTTCTTT. Translation: CAITNRDRSNTEAFF. The J gene is TRBJ1-1, the V gene TRBV10-3, with 7 bases lining up with TRBD1. CDR3 length equals 15 residues. Germline lookup yields CDR1 ENHRY and CDR2 SYGVKD. With 7 bases clipped from V and 1 base from J, the junction kept 9 bases outside the gene matches.

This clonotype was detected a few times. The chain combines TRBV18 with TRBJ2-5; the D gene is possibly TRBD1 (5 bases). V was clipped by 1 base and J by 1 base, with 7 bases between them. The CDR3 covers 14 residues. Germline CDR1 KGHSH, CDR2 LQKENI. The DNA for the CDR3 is TGTGCCAGCTCACCACAGGGGATCCAAGAGACCCAGTACTTC. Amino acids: CASSPQGIQETQYF.

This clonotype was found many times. The CDR3 bases are TGTGCCAGCAGCTTCGGCAGCACAAACAATGAGCAGTTCTTC. Its protein product is CASSFGSTNNEQFF. V gene TRBV11-2 combines with J gene TRBJ2-1; D gene unclear. CDR3 length: 14 residues. V lost 3 bases, J lost 5 bases, and 11 bases lay in between. Germline V gene data show CDR1 as SGHAT and CDR2 as FQNNGV. The whole variable domain, remainder taken from reference TRBV11-2 and TRBJ2-1, is EAGVAQSPRYKIIEKRQSVAFWCNPISGHATLYWYQQILGQGPKLLIQFQNNGVVDDSQLPKDRFSAERLKGVDSTLKIQPAKLEDSAVYLCASSFGSTNNEQFFGPGTRLTVL.

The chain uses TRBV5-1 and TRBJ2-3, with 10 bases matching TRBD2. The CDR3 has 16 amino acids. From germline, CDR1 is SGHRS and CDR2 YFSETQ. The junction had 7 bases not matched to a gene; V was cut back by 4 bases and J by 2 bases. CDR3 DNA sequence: TGCGCCAGCAGCCCATCGCTAGCGGGGGCCACAGATACGCAGTATTTT. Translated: CASSPSLAGATDTQYF. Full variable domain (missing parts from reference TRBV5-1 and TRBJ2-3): KAGVTQTPRYLIKTRGQQVTLSCSPISGHRSVSWYQQTPGQGLQFLFEYFSETQRNKGNFPGRFSGRQFSNSRSEMNVSTLELGDSALYLCASSPSLAGATDTQYFGPGTRLTVL.

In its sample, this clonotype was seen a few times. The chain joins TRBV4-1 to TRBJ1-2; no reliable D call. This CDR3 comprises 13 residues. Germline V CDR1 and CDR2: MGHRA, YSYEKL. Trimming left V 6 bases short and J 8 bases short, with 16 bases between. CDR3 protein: CASSTEDLRGYTF. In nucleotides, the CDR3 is TGCGCCAGCAGTACGGAGGATCTGAGGGGCTACACCTTC.

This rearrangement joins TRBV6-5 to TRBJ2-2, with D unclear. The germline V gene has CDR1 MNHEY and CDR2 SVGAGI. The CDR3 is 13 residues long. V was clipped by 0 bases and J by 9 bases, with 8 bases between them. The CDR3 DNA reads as TGTGCCAGCAGTTACTCGTCATTCAGGGAGCTGTTTTTT. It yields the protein CASSYSSFRELFF.

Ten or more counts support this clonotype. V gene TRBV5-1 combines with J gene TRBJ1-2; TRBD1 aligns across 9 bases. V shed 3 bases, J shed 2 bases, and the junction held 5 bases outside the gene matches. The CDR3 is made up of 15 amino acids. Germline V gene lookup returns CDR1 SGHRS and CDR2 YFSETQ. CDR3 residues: CASSYGTGNNYGYTF. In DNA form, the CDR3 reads TGCGCCAGCAGCTACGGGACAGGGAACAACTATGGCTACACCTTC.